The present T cell receptor (beta chain) was sequenced within a study of T cell responses to AZD1222 COVID-19 vaccine. Study results and limitations: Spike-specific TCR breadth and depth both grew after two AZD1222 doses. Sampling that yielded the repertoires occurred only after the peak T cell response. A mostly white British donor set with more females was recruited, and clonal diversity was possibly underestimated.

Germline CDR1 and CDR2: GTSNPN and SVGIG (reference sequence). V was clipped by 1 base and J by 8 bases, with 12 bases between them. The CDR3 runs 14 residues. Profiled with immunoSEQ multiplex PCR; TCRdb holds only in-frame clones, not every one. Counted here are 150,000 to 180,000 clones, 85% to 95% occurring once; the ten biggest clones make up roughly 1.6%. A note on this clone: Its antigen is still unknown.

This receptor was taken from an adult who received the AZD1222 COVID-19 vaccine. Sequenced material: peripheral blood, taken 28 days after the second AZD1222 dose. The rearrangement joins TRBV30 to TRBJ1-6; TRBD1 might be the D (6 bases). The CDR3: CAWSAGTRYSPLHF. The CDR3 DNA reads as TGTGCCTGGAGTGCCGGGACACGCTATTCACCCCTCCACTTT.